The 18 T cell receptor beta chains reported below all come from one sample, sequenced in a study of blood T cell repertoires in COVID-19. Only in-frame clones appear in the TCRdb table, and some are missing; sequencing was by immunoSEQ multiplex PCR. The sample includes some 210,000 clones, around 82% of them seen just once. Sequencing was carried out using PBMCs or T cells enriched from blood (not recorded which). All receptors come from a man younger than 40 with acute COVID-19.

The chain combines TRBV7-6 with TRBJ2-3; 16 bases are a match to TRBD2. Trimming cost V 3 bases and J 9 bases; bases outside gene matches: 6. Germline CDR1 reads SGHVS; CDR2 reads FNYEAQ. There are 16 residues in the CDR3. The CDR3 region is CASSFSGTSGGATQYF. CDR3 nucleotide sequence: TGTGCCAGCAGCTTCTCCGGGACTAGCGGGGGGGCAACGCAGTATTTT.

The chain links TRBV5-6 to TRBJ2-5, with D possibly matching TRBD1 (5 bases). This CDR3 is 13 amino acids long. Germline CDR1 and CDR2: SGHDT and YYEEEE. V gave up 0 bases and J gave up 7 bases, with 10 bases separating them. The CDR3 nucleotides are TGTGCCAGCAGCTTGGTAGGGGAAGGGACCCAGTACTTC. Its protein product is CASSLVGEGTQYF.

The chain carries TRBV6-1 and TRBJ2-4, with a weak D call TRBD1 (6 bases). The CDR3 consists of 14 residues. Germline lookup yields CDR1 MNHNS and CDR2 SASEGT. The ends were cut back, 3 bases at V and 12 bases at J, with 18 bases in the middle. CDR3 coding DNA: TGTGCCAGCAGTGATCAATGGGGCCTGGGGGCTCAGTACTTC. Amino acid sequence: CASSDQWGLGAQYF.

The chain is built from TRBV7-6 and TRBJ1-2; no clear D. Germline V gene sequence: CDR1 SGHVS, CDR2 FNYEAQ. V was shortened by 5 bases and J by 1 base, with 11 bases between the two germline ends. This CDR3 comprises 14 residues. The CDR3 DNA reads TGTGCCAGCAGCCCCCTAGGCGATAACTATGGCTACACCTTC. Amino acid sequence: CASSPLGDNYGYTF.

The chain couples TRBV30 to TRBJ1-3, with unresolved D. V was shortened by 3 bases and J by 4 bases, with 7 bases between the two germline ends. The CDR3 covers 12 residues. Germline loops: CDR1 GTSNPN, CDR2 SVGIG (reference sequence). CDR3 DNA: TGTGCCTGGAGCCAAACAGGAAACACCATATATTTT. It codes for CAWSQTGNTIYF.

The V call is TRBV2, the J call TRBJ1-4; possible D gene TRBD1, 5 bases. V was cut by 1 base and J by 4 bases, with 10 bases left in between. The germline V gene has CDR1 SNHLY and CDR2 FYNNEI. The CDR3 runs 15 residues. Written as DNA, the CDR3 is TGTGCCAGCAGTGAAGGGGCAGGGCTTAATGAAAAACTGTTTTTT. The encoded protein is CASSEGAGLNEKLFF.

J is TRBJ2-5 and V is TRBV5-4, with 12 positions matching TRBD2. CDR1 is SGHNT and CDR2 is YYREEE in the germline V gene (reference sequence). V trimming: 1 base; J trimming: 10 bases; junction bases outside the gene matches: 5. This CDR3 is built from 14 residues. CDR3 coding DNA: TGTGCCAGCAGCTTGAGACTAGCGGGGGATGACCAGTACTTC. It is translated as CASSLRLAGDDQYF.

This chain connects TRBV29-1 to TRBJ2-5; D ambiguous. The CDR3 consists of 13 residues. Germline V gene data show CDR1 as SQVTM and CDR2 as ANQGSEA. The V gene lost 3 bases and the J gene lost 4 bases, with 12 bases spanning the gap. The CDR3 sequence is CSVDVAAGETQYF. CDR3 bases: TGCAGCGTTGATGTCGCGGCCGGAGAGACCCAGTACTTC.

There are a few counts of this clone. The chain recombines TRBV14 with TRBJ2-1; 12 bases line up with TRBD2. After removal of 4 bases from V and 4 bases from J, the junction contained 5 bases not matched to a gene. The CDR3 spans 16 residues. In germline, CDR1 is SGHDN, CDR2 FVKESK. The CDR3 nucleotides are TGTGCCAGCAGCCCCCGGACTAGCGGGACGTACAATGAGCAGTTCTTC. This sequence encodes CASSPRTSGTYNEQFF. The complete variable domain, with remaining parts taken from reference TRBV14 and TRBJ2-1, reads EAGVTQFPSHSVIEKGQTVTLRCDPISGHDNLYWYRRVMGKEIKFLLHFVKESKQDESGMPNNRFLAERTGGTYSTLKVQPAELEDSGVYFCASSPRTSGTYNEQFFGPGTRLTVL.

The rearrangement joins TRBV5-1 to TRBJ1-3; D not resolved. The germline V gene encodes CDR1 SGHRS and CDR2 YFSETQ. V shed 0 bases and J shed 2 bases, with 9 bases lying between them. The CDR3 has 15 residues. The CDR3: CASSLASGAGNTIYF. CDR3 DNA: TGCGCCAGCAGCTTGGCCTCAGGCGCTGGAAACACCATATATTTT.

This clone was detected a few times. This chain links TRBV25-1 with TRBJ2-5, with D uncertain. Germline V lookup: CDR1 MGHDK, CDR2 SYGVNS. Trimming shortened V by 8 bases and J by 2 bases, and 12 bases separated the two germline ends. This CDR3 is 13 amino acids long. CDR3 amino acids: CASGTGSQETQYF. CDR3 sequence (DNA): TGTGCCAGCGGTACCGGGTCTCAAGAGACCCAGTACTTC.

The gene calls are TRBV3-1 (or the pseudogene TRBV3-2) and TRBJ1-1; D may be TRBD1 (5 bases). The CDR3 has 12 amino acids. Trimming left V 5 bases short and J 7 bases short, with 11 bases between. Germline-derived CDR1 and CDR2 are LGHDT and YNNKEL (reference sequence). The CDR3 reads CASSSTGDEAFF. CDR3 nucleotide sequence: TGTGCCAGCAGCTCCACGGGGGATGAAGCTTTCTTT.

This chain joins TRBV19 and TRBJ2-7; 13 bases are a match to TRBD2. The CDR3 extends over 14 amino acids. The germline CDR1 and CDR2 sequences are LNHDA and SQIVND (reference sequence). With 6 bases clipped from V and 1 base from J, the junction kept 0 bases outside the gene matches. The CDR3 bases are TGTGCCAGTAGGACTAGCGGGGGGTCCTACGAGCAGTACTTC. As protein: CASRTSGGSYEQYF.

The rearrangement joins TRBV28 to TRBJ1-2; 7 positions agree with TRBD1. Germline V gene lookup returns CDR1 MDHEN and CDR2 SYDVKM. The CDR3 spans 13 residues. Losses at the gene ends were 10 bases for V and 4 bases for J; bases not matched to a gene: 9. CDR3 loop: CATYETGTYGYTF. The CDR3 nucleotides are TGTGCCACCTACGAGACAGGGACCTATGGCTACACCTTC.

The rearrangement uses TRBV7-9 and TRBJ1-1; D uncertain. The V gene's germline CDR1 is SEHNR and CDR2 FQNEAQ (reference sequence). Deletions cut 5 bases from V and 1 base from J, with 11 bases between. The CDR3 sequence is 14 residues long. As DNA, the CDR3 is TGTGCCAGCAGCCCCACAATTGGGAACACTGAAGCTTTCTTT. This sequence encodes CASSPTIGNTEAFF.

The chain combines TRBV6-1 with TRBJ2-1; TRBD2 aligns across 8 bases. Germline V lookup: CDR1 MNHNS, CDR2 SASEGT. Trimming at V came to 0 bases and at J to 9 bases, leaving 7 bases not matched to a gene. The CDR3 has 15 amino acids. CDR3 region: CASSEAGSGGREQFF. Written as DNA, the CDR3 is TGTGCCAGCAGTGAAGCGGGGAGCGGGGGACGTGAGCAGTTCTTC.

The V gene is TRBV6-5, the J gene TRBJ2-1, with D possibly TRBD2 on 5 matching bases. Between the trimmed V and J ends, which lost 6 bases and 9 bases, there was a span of 12 bases. The CDR3 runs 12 residues. The germline V gene encodes CDR1 MNHEY and CDR2 SVGAGI. This CDR3 reads CASSRGLFEQFF. CDR3 nucleotide sequence: TGTGCCAGCAGCCGAGGGTTATTTGAGCAGTTCTTC.

This sequence joins TRBV10-1 and TRBJ2-3, with D hard to call. Germline V gives CDR1 WNHNN, CDR2 SYGVQD (reference sequence). The CDR3 extends over 13 amino acids. V was clipped by 6 bases and J by 3 bases, with 10 bases between them. DNA for the CDR3: TGCGCCAGCAGCAGACACTTGACAGATACGCAGTATTTT. Translating it yields CASSRHLTDTQYF.